This T cell receptor beta chain was found in a study of beta chain features in type 1 diabetes. General study results and limits: The question left open here concerned HLA type influencing TCRB rearrangement.

This clone was counted a few times. What it binds is unknown. Trimming shortened V by 4 bases and J by 6 bases, and 11 bases separated the two germline ends. This CDR3 comprises 13 residues. Germline CDR1 reads SGDLS; CDR2 reads YYNGEE. Expressed TCRB transcripts were sequenced, since all the RNA that had been isolated was reverse transcribed. The table came from immunoSEQ multiplex PCR; TCRdb's copy has only in-frame clones and leaves some out. The sample shows some 330,000 clones, approximately 11% of them seen only once. This sequence originates from a woman under 40 in good health. V and J are TRBV9 and TRBJ2-1, with a weak D call TRBD2 (6 bases). Sequenced sample: naive CD4+ T cells from blood. CDR3 coding DNA: TGTGCCAGCAGCTCCCCAGCGGGCAATGAGCAGTTCTTC. Amino acids: CASSSPAGNEQFF.